This is a list of T cell receptor beta chains from one sample in a study of regulatory T cells in long-lasting Graves disease. One entry per CDR3 protein results from TCRdb running MiXCR on the multiplex PCR reads. The sample records fewer than 650,000 distinct CDR3 sequences, about 15% being singletons. This sample was shared with a second study, whose subject was T cells in Graves' hyperthyroidism and ophthalmopathy.

The sample consisted of peripheral blood mononuclear cells (PBMCs), taken at new diagnosis, from a patient treated with antithyroid drugs. These receptor sequences come from a woman in her twenties or thirties with Graves disease. Each CDR3 is given without its conserved first and last residue.

v_call: TRBV20-1; cdr3_length: 12; cdr3_aa: SARGLSPGETQY
v_call: TRBV10-2; cdr3_length: 14; cdr3_aa: ASSQRGEMGTGELF
v_call: TRBV11-1; cdr3_length: 11; cdr3_aa: ASSGQGGAEAF
v_call: TRBV28; cdr3_length: 14; cdr3_aa: ASLGSRDRGTGELF
v_call: TRBV28; cdr3_length: 8; cdr3_aa: ASKAETQY
v_call: TRBV27; cdr3_length: 12; cdr3_aa: ASRYNRHSYEQY
v_call: TRBV27; cdr3_length: 12; cdr3_aa: ASRGTAPNSPLH
v_call: TRBV9; cdr3_length: 12; cdr3_aa: ASSVAGSTDTQY
v_call: TRBV12-3/TRBV12-4; cdr3_length: 13; cdr3_aa: ASSLTRDGPYGYT
v_call: TRBV5-1; cdr3_length: 14; cdr3_aa: ASSSGRAGGWNEQF
v_call: TRBV5-1; cdr3_length: 14; cdr3_aa: ASSLVSGTGSYGQY
v_call: TRBV18; cdr3_length: 14; cdr3_aa: ASSLLECGSYNEQF
v_call: TRBV20-1; cdr3_length: 12; cdr3_aa: STSGWSSYNEQF
v_call: TRBV20-1; cdr3_length: 12; cdr3_aa: SAGRLPRNTEAF
v_call: TRBV20-1; cdr3_length: 12; cdr3_aa: SASPAGYTGELF
v_call: TRBV5-6; cdr3_length: 10; cdr3_aa: ASSSQGTGYT
v_call: TRBV20-1; cdr3_length: 9; cdr3_aa: SVADQETQY
v_call: TRBV5-1; cdr3_length: 13; cdr3_aa: ASSLARQSQETQY
v_call: TRBV3-1; cdr3_length: 15; cdr3_aa: ASSQGKRGTSKNIQY
v_call: TRBV28; cdr3_length: 15; cdr3_aa: ASSLGSGGSGANVLT
v_call: TRBV5-4; cdr3_length: 12; cdr3_aa: ALGDSALNSPLH
v_call: TRBV6-1; cdr3_length: 15; cdr3_aa: ASSPRVPGQGDNEQF
v_call: TRBV12-3/TRBV12-4; cdr3_length: 13; cdr3_aa: ASSEILGGNYGYT
v_call: TRBV7-2; cdr3_length: 12; cdr3_aa: ASSFDGGGTEAF
v_call: TRBV30; cdr3_length: 9; cdr3_aa: AWMYGGPQY
v_call: TRBV20-1; cdr3_length: 10; cdr3_aa: SASGTSYEQF
v_call: TRBV9; cdr3_length: 13; cdr3_aa: ASSVETTVLWPQH
v_call: TRBV10-3; cdr3_length: 13; cdr3_aa: AVSPMGKFGTEAF
v_call: TRBV5-4; cdr3_length: 13; cdr3_aa: ASRDGSSGANVLT
v_call: TRBV9; cdr3_length: 15; cdr3_aa: ASSVASGTTLTDAQY